These 30 T cell receptor beta chains were sequenced from one sample in a study of vaccination and CD4 T cells after COVID-19. Once obtained from cultured CD4+ T cells, the DNA was sequenced using the Oncomine TCR Beta short-read assay. TCRdb passed the PCR reads through MiXCR, listing each CDR3 protein once. The data show fewer than 20,000 distinct CDR3 sequences, about 53% seen once. This sample's treatment: roughly ten-day PBMC culture with coronavirus spike peptide pools or control peptides (ViraFEST assay). These receptors have no identified antigens. Material: CD4+ T cells from blood, cultured in vitro, obtained before SARS-CoV-2 vaccination. These receptors were obtained from a human donor who had recovered from COVID-19.

The V call is TRBV2, the J call TRBJ1-1; 8 bases are shared with TRBD1. Germline CDR1 and CDR2: SNHLY and FYNNEI. Unmatched junction bases numbered 6, after V lost 6 bases and J lost 0 bases. The CDR3 is 15 amino acids. The CDR3 DNA sequence: TGTGCCAGCAGCCGGGACAGGCTCATGAACACTGAAGCTTTCTTT. Residues: CASSRDRLMNTEAFF.

This chain connects TRBV19 to TRBJ1-1, with D unclear. CDR1 is LNHDA, CDR2 SQIVND, per germline (reference sequence). This CDR3 spans 13 amino acids. V was trimmed by 4 bases and J by 1 base, leaving 7 bases between them. CDR3 coding DNA: TGTGCCAGTAGTACAACAACGAACACTGAAGCTTTCTTT. The encoded protein is CASSTTTNTEAFF. Full variable domain (missing parts from reference TRBV19 and TRBJ1-1): DGGITQSPKYLFRKEGQNVTLSCEQNLNHDAMYWYRQDPGQGLRLIYYSQIVNDFQKGDIAEGYSVSREKKESFPLTVTSAQKNPTAFYLCASSTTTNTEAFFGQGTRLTVV.

V usage is TRBV12-3 or TRBV12-4 and J usage is TRBJ2-5; 7 bases are a match to TRBD2. J lost 1 base, V lost 1 base, and 3 bases had no gene match. CDR3 size: 15 residues. The CDR3 DNA follows: TGTGCCAGCAGTTTAGGCGGGAGCCCCCAAGAGACCCAGTACTTC. Amino acids: CASSLGGSPQETQYF.

The chain has TRBV6-2 or TRBV6-3 and TRBJ2-7; D remains unclear. Germline V gene data show CDR1 as MNHEY and CDR2 as SVGEGT. The CDR3 consists of 13 residues. Trimming removed 7 bases from V and 6 bases from J, with 16 bases in between. CDR3 DNA sequence: TGTGCCAGCAAAAACCTCGGGCCCGGCGAGCAGTACTTC. The encoded protein is CASKNLGPGEQYF.

This clonotype was seen only a few times. The V and J genes are TRBV6-1 and TRBJ1-1, with TRBD1 as a possible D gene (5 bases). Deletions cut 7 bases from V and 1 base from J, with 10 bases between. Germline V lookup: CDR1 MNHNS, CDR2 SASEGT. The CDR3 contains 13 residues. This CDR3 reads CASIRGTNTEAFF. Here the CDR3 DNA reads TGTGCCAGCATCCGGGGGACGAACACTGAAGCTTTCTTT.

The chain recombines TRBV20-1 with TRBJ1-1; 8 bases are a match to TRBD1. The CDR3 loop spans 14 amino acids. With 3 bases clipped from V and 4 bases from J, the junction kept 7 bases outside the gene matches. Germline V CDR1 and CDR2: DFQATT, SNEGSKA (reference sequence). Here the CDR3 reads CSASQGAGGTEAFF. For the CDR3, the DNA is TGCAGTGCTAGCCAGGGGGCCGGTGGCACTGAAGCTTTCTTT.

This clonotype was seen more than once but under ten times. The chain joins TRBV7-8 to TRBJ1-2; 10 bases align to TRBD1. CDR1 SGHVS and CDR2 FQNEAQ come from the germline V gene. The CDR3 totals 15 residues. Trimming took 5 bases from V and 7 from J; bases not matched to a gene: 10. CDR3 in DNA: TGTGCCAGCAGCCCGGGACAGGGGAGGGGGTCTGGCTACACCTTC. Protein sequence: CASSPGQGRGSGYTF.

This clonotype was seen a handful of times. The chain combines TRBV20-1 with TRBJ2-1; possible D gene TRBD1, 8 bases. Germline values: CDR1 DFQATT, CDR2 SNEGSKA (reference sequence). CDR3 size: 16 residues. Trimming took 4 bases from V and 7 from J, leaving 23 bases between them. CDR3 sequence reads: CSANRGGTRALNEQFF. CDR3 nucleotide sequence: TGCAGTGCTAACAGGGGGGGCACCAGGGCTTTAAATGAGCAGTTCTTC.

This clonotype was seen a few times. The gene calls are TRBV12-3 or TRBV12-4 and TRBJ2-7, with D maybe TRBD2 (6 bases). V lost 6 bases and J 4 bases, leaving 19 bases between the germline ends. The CDR3 contains 15 residues. This CDR3 reads CASRPGLYDSYEQYF. The CDR3 bases are TGTGCCAGCAGACCGGGACTCTACGATTCTTACGAGCAGTACTTC.

This clonotype was detected a few times. The rearrangement uses TRBV7-2 and TRBJ1-2, with D tentatively TRBD1 (5 bases). Trimming shortened V by 8 bases and J by 4 bases, and 11 bases separated the two germline ends. Germline CDR1 and CDR2: SGHTA and FQGNSA. The CDR3 sequence is 12 residues long. CDR3 in amino acids: CASGWGSYGYTF. Written as DNA, the CDR3 is TGTGCCAGCGGATGGGGCAGCTATGGCTACACCTTC.

There are a few counts of this clonotype. The chain employs TRBV20-1 and TRBJ1-1; D remains unclear. The CDR3 extends over 14 amino acids. Germline values: CDR1 DFQATT, CDR2 SNEGSKA (reference sequence). With 6 bases removed from V and 0 bases from J, the gap between germline ends came to 14 bases. The CDR3 loop reads CSARNRTLNTEAFF. For the CDR3, the DNA is TGCAGTGCCCGCAATAGGACTCTGAACACTGAAGCTTTCTTT.

The chain carries TRBV4-3 and TRBJ1-1; 8 bases are shared with TRBD1. Losses at the gene ends were 3 bases for V and 1 base for J; bases not matched to a gene: 7. Germline assignment: CDR1 LGHNA and CDR2 YSLEER. The length of the CDR3 is 16 residues. The CDR3 region has the DNA TGCGCCAGCAGCCAGCATCCCGGACAGGGGAACACTGAAGCTTTCTTT. Translation gives CASSQHPGQGNTEAFF.

The V gene is TRBV18, the J gene TRBJ1-2, with 9 bases matching TRBD1. After removal of 4 bases from V and 4 bases from J, the junction contained 4 bases not matched to a gene. CDR1 is KGHSH, CDR2 LQKENI, per germline. The CDR3 is made up of 14 amino acids. For the CDR3, the DNA is TGTGCCAGCTCACTGGGGACAGGGACCTATGGCTACACCTTC. Translated: CASSLGTGTYGYTF.

The chain is built from TRBV6-1 and TRBJ1-1, with TRBD1 identical over 8 bases. The CDR3 has 16 amino acids. V lost 3 bases and J lost 3; bases outside the gene matches: 9. Germline assignment: CDR1 MNHNS and CDR2 SASEGT. The CDR3 region is CASSESRGRLDTEAFF. The CDR3 coding sequence is TGTGCCAGCAGTGAGTCCAGGGGGCGCTTGGACACTGAAGCTTTCTTT.

This clonotype was picked up a small number of times. The chain has TRBV19 and TRBJ2-6; D is undetermined. The length of the CDR3 is 15 residues. The germline CDR1 and CDR2 sequences are LNHDA and SQIVND (reference sequence). V gave up 3 bases and J gave up 3 bases, with 9 bases separating them. Here the CDR3 DNA reads TGTGCCAGTAGTATTCTGGGTGTTGGGGCCAACGTCCTGACTTTC. This translates into CASSILGVGANVLTF. The full variable domain, in which reference TRBV19 and TRBJ2-6 provide the parts outside the CDR3, is DGGITQSPKYLFRKEGQNVTLSCEQNLNHDAMYWYRQDPGQGLRLIYYSQIVNDFQKGDIAEGYSVSREKKESFPLTVTSAQKNPTAFYLCASSILGVGANVLTFGAGSRLTVL.

This clonotype appeared once. The chain uses TRBV10-2 and TRBJ2-1; D is possibly TRBD1 (6 bases). Trimming took 5 bases from V and 0 from J, leaving 11 bases between them. The CDR3 consists of 15 residues. Germline V gene sequence: CDR1 WSHSY, CDR2 SAAADI. DNA of the CDR3: TGCGCCAGCAGTAGGACAGTGAGCTCCTACAATGAGCAGTTCTTC. Amino acids: CASSRTVSSYNEQFF.

The V call is TRBV10-1, the J call TRBJ2-1; D is possibly TRBD1 or TRBD2 (5 bases each). Germline lookup yields CDR1 WNHNN and CDR2 SYGVQD (reference sequence). The CDR3 sequence is 13 residues long. Trimming pared 7 bases from V and 6 bases from J, leaving 13 bases between. DNA for the CDR3: TGCGCCAGCAACCGGGACGGTGGCAATGAGCAGTTCTTC. It translates to CASNRDGGNEQFF.

This chain connects TRBV27 to TRBJ1-1, with a possible D match to TRBD1 (5 bases). The length of the CDR3 is 12 residues. The germline V gene has CDR1 MNHEY and CDR2 SMNVEV (reference sequence). V shed 6 bases and J shed 12 bases, with 17 bases lying between them. CDR3 DNA sequence: TGTGCCAGCAGAACCCAGGGTGTAATACCTTTCTTT. Its translation is CASRTQGVIPFF.

This chain connects TRBV19 to TRBJ1-3; no definite D call. CDR1 LNHDA and CDR2 SQIVND come from the germline V gene (reference sequence). This CDR3 contains 10 residues. Trimming removed 11 bases at V and 0 bases at J, with 2 bases between. CDR3 nucleotides: TGTGCCCGCTCTGGAAACACCATATATTTT. This codes for CARSGNTIYF.

This clonotype has just one count. CDR3 coding DNA: TGTGCCAGCAGTTACGACCGTAGGACGGTAGAGACCCAGTACTTC. Residues: CASSYDRRTVETQYF. V usage is TRBV6-5 and J usage is TRBJ2-5; no clear D. The CDR3 is 15 residues long. In germline, CDR1 is MNHEY, CDR2 SVGAGI. Trimming shortened V by 2 bases and J by 4 bases, and 14 bases separated the two germline ends.

The rearrangement links TRBV20-1 to TRBJ2-7; a possible D gene is TRBD1 (6 bases). V gave up 6 bases and J gave up 6 bases, with 15 bases separating them. The CDR3 runs 12 residues. From germline, CDR1 is DFQATT and CDR2 SNEGSKA (reference sequence). Written as DNA, the CDR3 is TGCAGTGCCCCTAAACAGGGAACCGAGCAGTACTTC. This encodes CSAPKQGTEQYF.

J is TRBJ2-2 and V is TRBV7-3; 8 bases match TRBD1. CDR1 is SGHTA, CDR2 FQGTGA, per germline. V shed 5 bases and J 6 bases; nucleotides not matched to a gene: 2. The CDR3 has 13 amino acids. The CDR3 nucleotides are TGTGCCAGCAGCAGACAGGGGTCCGGGGAGCTGTTTTTT. Residues: CASSRQGSGELFF.

The chain uses TRBV19 and TRBJ1-2; D possibly corresponds to TRBD1 (5 bases). The CDR3 contains 20 residues. Germline loops: CDR1 LNHDA, CDR2 SQIVND (reference sequence). CDR3 nucleotides: TGTGCAACCTTAGAATATCCGGGACGATCCATAGACCGTACTAACTATGGCTACACCTTC. This sequence encodes CATLEYPGRSIDRTNYGYTF.

The chain combines TRBV28 with TRBJ2-2; TRBD2 matches at 8 bases. The ends lost 4 bases at V and 0 bases at J; junction bases unmatched: 4. CDR1 is MDHEN, CDR2 SYDVKM, per germline. The CDR3 is 16 residues long. The chain's CDR3 is CASSWTGGSNTGELFF. CDR3 DNA sequence: TGTGCCAGCAGTTGGACGGGGGGGTCGAACACCGGGGAGCTGTTTTTT.

V and J are TRBV28 and TRBJ2-7, with a possible D match to TRBD2 (6 bases). Germline V gene lookup returns CDR1 MDHEN and CDR2 SYDVKM. V shed 6 bases and J shed 3 bases, with 18 bases lying between them. This CDR3 has 15 amino acids. The CDR3 protein is CASSPLGGNVYEQYF. CDR3 in DNA: TGTGCCAGCAGCCCTCTCGGGGGAAATGTCTACGAGCAGTACTTC. The variable domain in full, with the rest retrieved from reference TRBV28 and TRBJ2-7, is DVKVTQSSRYLVKRTGEKVFLECVQDMDHENMFWYRQDPGLGLRLIYFSYDVKMKEKGDIPEGYSVSREKKERFSLILESASTNQTSMYLCASSPLGGNVYEQYFGPGTRLTVT.

In DNA, the CDR3 is TGCAGTGCTAGAGTGGGAGGTTCTGAGGTGACAGATACGCAGTATTTT. Its protein product is CSARVGGSEVTDTQYF. The chain combines TRBV20-1 with TRBJ2-3; weak D call: TRBD2 (6 bases). CDR3 size: 16 residues. The V end lost 1 base, the J end lost 3 bases, and 17 bases lay between the germline ends. Germline CDR1 DFQATT, CDR2 SNEGSKA (reference sequence).

This clonotype has only a few counts. The rearrangement joins TRBV7-2 to TRBJ2-5; the match to TRBD1 covers 11 bases. The J segment lost 5 bases and the V segment lost 5 bases, leaving 7 bases of the junction unmatched. Germline V gene sequence: CDR1 SGHTA, CDR2 FQGNSA. The length of the CDR3 is 15 residues. In DNA, the CDR3 is TGTGCCAGCAGCCCGGACAGGGGGCTCTTGGAGACCCAGTACTTC. Protein product: CASSPDRGLLETQYF.

V gene TRBV4-1 combines with J gene TRBJ2-7, with TRBD1 as a possible D gene (7 bases). Trimming took 0 bases from V and 3 from J, leaving 24 bases between them. The length of the CDR3 is 19 residues. Germline V gives CDR1 MGHRA, CDR2 YSYEKL. CDR3 bases: TGCGCCAGCAGCCAAGACCTGGGGGGAGTCGGGACAGATCTCTACGAGCAGTACTTC. Protein: CASSQDLGGVGTDLYEQYF.

The J gene is TRBJ2-7, the V gene TRBV4-1, with 7 bases identical to TRBD2. After removal of 0 bases from V and 4 bases from J, the junction contained 15 bases not matched to a gene. Per germline, CDR1 MGHRA and CDR2 YSYEKL. The CDR3 covers 18 residues. The CDR3 region has the DNA TGCGCCAGCAGCCAAGATCTTGGGGGGAGGGCCAACGGGTACGAGCAGTACTTC. Translation: CASSQDLGGRANGYEQYF.

In this sample, this clonotype turned up a few times. This sequence joins TRBV19 and TRBJ1-1, with a possible D match to TRBD1 (6 bases). Germline CDR1 and CDR2: LNHDA and SQIVND (reference sequence). Trimming pared 6 bases from V and 6 bases from J, leaving 11 bases between. CDR3 length equals 12 residues. The CDR3 DNA reads TGTGCCAGTAGCAGACAGGCATCTGAAGCTTTCTTT. This translates into CASSRQASEAFF.